This TCR beta chain was sequenced during a study of graft-versus-host responses after intestinal transplantation. Deletions cut 1 base from V and 8 bases from J, with 18 bases between. The CDR3 totals 16 residues. Germline-derived CDR1 and CDR2 are SNHLY and FYNNEI. Using immunoSEQ multiplex PCR, the repertoire was profiled, and TCRdb retains in-frame clones only, with some absent. The table lists more than 50,000 clones, 91% of them singletons. This clone was seen only a few times. Other DNA sequences from this sample encode an identical CDR3 as well. The gene calls are TRBV2 and TRBJ2-1, with D possibly being TRBD1 or TRBD2 (5 bases each). Sample: PBMCs, taken roughly 120 days after intestinal transplantation. The sequence was collected from a human patient who received an intestinal transplant, so some T cells may come from the graft donor. This CDR3 reads CASSEERGISGDEQFF. The CDR3 DNA reads as TGTGCCAGCAGTGAAGAGAGGGGAATCTCGGGCGATGAGCAGTTCTTC. The full variable domain, in which reference TRBV2 and TRBJ2-1 provide the parts outside the CDR3, is EPEVTQTPSHQVTQMGQEVILRCVPISNHLYFYWYRQILGQKVEFLVSFYNNEISEKSEIFDDQFSVERPDGSNFTLKIRSTKLEDSAMYFCASSEERGISGDEQFFGPGTRLTVL.